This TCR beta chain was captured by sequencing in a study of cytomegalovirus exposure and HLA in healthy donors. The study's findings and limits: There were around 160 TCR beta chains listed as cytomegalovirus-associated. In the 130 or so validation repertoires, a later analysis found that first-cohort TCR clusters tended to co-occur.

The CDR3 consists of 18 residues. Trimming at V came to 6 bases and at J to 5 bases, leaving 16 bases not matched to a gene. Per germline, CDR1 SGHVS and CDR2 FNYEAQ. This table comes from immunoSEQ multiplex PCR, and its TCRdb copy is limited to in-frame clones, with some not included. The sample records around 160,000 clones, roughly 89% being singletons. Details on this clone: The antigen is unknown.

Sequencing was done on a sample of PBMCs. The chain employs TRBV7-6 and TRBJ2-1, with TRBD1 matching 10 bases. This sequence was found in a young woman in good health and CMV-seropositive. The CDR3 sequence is CASSYSPGWGQGNNEQFF. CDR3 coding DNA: TGTGCCAGCAGTTACTCGCCCGGTTGGGGACAGGGGAACAATGAGCAGTTCTTC.